Below are 32 T cell receptor beta chains sequenced from a single sample in a study of T-cell memory formation after mild COVID-19. Each CDR3 protein gets one entry after TCRdb re-called the 5' RACE reads with MiXCR. Among around 65,000 distinct CDR3 sequences, around 10% were seen once, and the ten largest hold 1.1%. Sample: PBMCs or a T cell subset sorted from them (not recorded which). These receptors came from a man younger than 35 who had mild COVID-19 (a few samples of this study predate the infection). Cell type and time point are not known.

This clonotype appeared a few times. This rearrangement joins TRBV19 to TRBJ2-5, with D perhaps matching TRBD1 or TRBD2 (6 bases each). The CDR3 spans 15 residues. Germline V lookup: CDR1 LNHDA, CDR2 SQIVND (reference sequence). V gave up 1 base and J gave up 5 bases, with 14 bases separating them. The CDR3 here is CASSIADRGGETQYF. CDR3 sequence (DNA): TGTGCCAGTAGTATAGCGGACAGAGGGGGGGAGACCCAGTACTTC. The entire variable domain, with the rest obtained from reference TRBV19 and TRBJ2-5, is as follows: DGGITQSPKYLFRKEGQNVTLSCEQNLNHDAMYWYRQDPGQGLRLIYYSQIVNDFQKGDIAEGYSVSREKKESFPLTVTSAQKNPTAFYLCASSIADRGGETQYFGPGTRLLVL.

Regarding this clonotype: Germline and junction disagree at one end, which may indicate a read error. The rearrangement uses TRBV5-6 and TRBJ1-2; no clear D gene. This CDR3 is built from 12 residues. Germline CDR1 SGHDT, CDR2 YYEEEE. CDR3 sequence: CVSSSGDYGYTF. DNA for the CDR3: TGTGTCAGCAGCTCAGGAGACTATGGCTACACCTTC. The whole variable domain, remainder taken from reference TRBV5-6 and TRBJ1-2, is DAGVTQSPTHLIKTRGQQVTLRCSPKSGHDTVSWYQQALGQGPQFIFQYYEEEERQRGNFPDRFSGHQFPNYSSELNVNALLLGDSALYLCVSSSGDYGYTFGSGTRLTVV.

This clonotype was seen ten or more times. This sequence joins TRBV4-1 and TRBJ2-7; 11 nucleotides match TRBD1. Germline loops: CDR1 MGHRA, CDR2 YSYEKL. With 3 bases clipped from V and 2 bases from J, the junction kept 6 bases outside the gene matches. This CDR3 has 16 residues. The DNA for the CDR3 is TGCGCCAGCAGCCAGGCTCCGGGACAGGGGGCCTACGAGCAGTACTTC. It encodes CASSQAPGQGAYEQYF.

This clonotype has just a few counts. The chain combines TRBV12-3 or TRBV12-4 with TRBJ2-5; D is undetermined. Trimming took off 6 bases at V and 5 bases at J, with 10 bases between the two ends. The CDR3 extends over 12 amino acids. The CDR3 coding sequence is TGTGCCAGCAGGTTGGCTGGTGAGACCCAGTACTTC. Its translation: CASRLAGETQYF.

This clonotype was picked up a small number of times. The gene calls are TRBV4-3 and TRBJ1-3, with TRBD1 as a possible D gene (5 bases). CDR3 length: 17 amino acids. V was trimmed by 0 bases and J by 0 bases, leaving 12 bases between them. Germline CDR1 and CDR2: LGHNA and YSLEER. The CDR3 loop reads CASSQDSHTGSGNTIYF. The CDR3 DNA sequence: TGCGCCAGCAGCCAAGATTCTCACACAGGCTCTGGAAACACCATATATTTT.

This clonotype was counted many times. The chain employs TRBV5-1 and TRBJ2-1; 7 positions match TRBD1. V was pared by 0 bases and J by 6 bases, with 3 bases of the junction left unmatched. The CDR3 contains 14 residues. Germline CDR1 reads SGHRS; CDR2 reads YFSETQ. CDR3 amino acids: CASSLGQGSNEQFF. For the CDR3, the DNA is TGCGCCAGCAGCTTGGGACAGGGAAGCAATGAGCAGTTCTTC. Complete variable domain (other parts from reference TRBV5-1 and TRBJ2-1): KAGVTQTPRYLIKTRGQQVTLSCSPISGHRSVSWYQQTPGQGLQFLFEYFSETQRNKGNFPGRFSGRQFSNSRSEMNVSTLELGDSALYLCASSLGQGSNEQFFGPGTRLTVL.

The chain uses TRBV5-1 and TRBJ1-1; the D gene is possibly TRBD1 (6 bases). CDR3 size: 15 residues. The germline V and J ends were trimmed by 3 bases and 2 bases, with 14 bases remaining between them. Looked up from germline, CDR1 is SGHRS and CDR2 is YFSETQ. CDR3 DNA: TGCGCCAGCAGCTCCCCAGACAGGCGAAACACTGAAGCTTTCTTT. It translates to CASSSPDRRNTEAFF.

The chain employs TRBV7-9 and TRBJ1-2, with D possibly being TRBD1 (6 bases). The CDR3 sequence is 14 residues long. The V gene lost 5 bases and the J gene lost 2 bases, with 12 bases spanning the gap. Germline assignment: CDR1 SEHNR and CDR2 FQNEAQ (reference sequence). CDR3 in amino acids: CASSPTGSNYGYTF. The CDR3 DNA reads TGTGCCAGCAGCCCGACAGGTTCGAACTATGGCTACACCTTC. Full variable domain (missing parts from reference TRBV7-9 and TRBJ1-2): DTGVSQNPRHKITKRGQNVTFRCDPISEHNRLYWYRQTLGQGPEFLTYFQNEAQLEKSRLLSDRFSAERPKGSFSTLEIQRTEQGDSAMYLCASSPTGSNYGYTFGSGTRLTVV.

The rearrangement links TRBV5-1 to TRBJ1-1; TRBD1 is a possible D gene (6 bases). The V and J ends lost 4 bases and 4 bases respectively, with 14 bases between them. This CDR3 has 14 amino acids. Germline V gives CDR1 SGHRS, CDR2 YFSETQ. The CDR3 spells CASSIQGYRTEAFF. The CDR3 DNA follows: TGCGCCAGCAGCATACAGGGCTATCGCACTGAAGCTTTCTTT.

This clonotype was detected only a few times. This chain links TRBV6-5 with TRBJ2-7; D may correspond to TRBD1 or TRBD2 (5 bases each). CDR3 length: 13 amino acids. With 5 bases removed from V and 2 bases from J, the gap between germline ends came to 10 bases. Germline V lookup: CDR1 MNHEY, CDR2 SVGAGI. CDR3 bases: TGTGCCAGCAGTAAGGGACGGACCTACGAGCAGTACTTC. Translated, it gives CASSKGRTYEQYF.

This chain links TRBV20-1 with TRBJ1-4, with D hard to call. The V and J ends lost 5 bases and 13 bases respectively, with 14 bases between them. This CDR3 contains 11 residues. CDR1 and CDR2 from the germline V gene are DFQATT and SNEGSKA (reference sequence). The CDR3 loop is CSAPAQTGLFF. CDR3 nucleotides: TGCAGTGCTCCCGCCCAGACGGGACTGTTTTTT.

This clonotype was counted a few times. This chain's CDR3 is CASTPGVQRGSYNEQFF. CDR3 bases: TGCGCCAGCACCCCGGGGGTCCAGCGGGGGTCCTACAATGAGCAGTTCTTC. The chain has TRBV4-3 and TRBJ2-1, with 8 bases fitting TRBD2. CDR1 and CDR2 (germline): LGHNA, YSLEER. V was pared by 7 bases and J by 1 base, with 12 bases of the junction left unmatched. The CDR3 consists of 17 residues.

This clonotype was seen at least ten times. CDR3 sequence: CASSKDRQNTEAFF. As DNA, the CDR3 is TGTGCCAGCAGTAAGGACAGGCAGAACACTGAAGCTTTCTTT. This rearrangement joins TRBV12-3 or TRBV12-4 to TRBJ1-1; 7 positions match TRBD1. This CDR3 has 14 amino acids. V was pared by 5 bases and J by 1 base, with 4 bases of the junction left unmatched.

This clonotype appeared many times. The CDR3 DNA sequence: TGTGCCAGCAGTTACACTAGCGGGGCTCCACCGGGGACCCAGTACTTC. Protein product: CASSYTSGAPPGTQYF. This chain links TRBV6-5 with TRBJ2-5; TRBD2 matches at 10 bases. Germline V gene lookup returns CDR1 MNHEY and CDR2 SVGAGI. V trimming: 2 bases; J trimming: 7 bases; junction bases outside the gene matches: 10. This CDR3 spans 16 amino acids.

The genes are TRBV5-6 and TRBJ1-1, with D perhaps matching TRBD1 (5 bases). The germline V gene has CDR1 SGHDT and CDR2 YYEEEE. This CDR3 contains 16 residues. Trimming took 4 bases from V and 0 from J, leaving 16 bases between them. This CDR3 is CASSGWGIFMNTEAFF. The CDR3 DNA reads as TGTGCCAGCAGCGGATGGGGCATATTCATGAACACTGAAGCTTTCTTT.

This clonotype was observed a handful of times. The chain combines TRBV12-3 or TRBV12-4 with TRBJ1-1, with D perhaps TRBD1 (6 bases). CDR3 length: 14 amino acids. The V gene lost 7 bases and the J gene lost 0 bases, with 12 bases spanning the gap. CDR3 sequence: CASKGGHMNTEAFF. CDR3 bases: TGTGCCAGCAAGGGGGGACACATGAACACTGAAGCTTTCTTT.

The rearrangement uses TRBV7-2 and TRBJ2-2; 8 bases match TRBD2. Germline assignment: CDR1 SGHTA and CDR2 FQGNSA. The J segment lost 6 bases and the V segment lost 5 bases, leaving 8 bases of the junction unmatched. CDR3 length: 15 amino acids. The CDR3, as DNA: TGTGCCAGCAGCCTCCGGGGGGGGCAGGCCGGGGAGCTGTTTTTT. Its protein product is CASSLRGGQAGELFF.

On this clonotype itself: It may be a read error: a sequence one base away is much more abundant. The chain links TRBV7-3 to TRBJ2-1; the match to TRBD2 covers 10 bases. The CDR3 extends over 15 amino acids. CDR1 is SGHTA, CDR2 FQGTGA, per germline. The chain's CDR3 is CASSLSGGVYIEQFF. The CDR3 DNA reads as TGTGCCAGCAGCCTGAGCGGGGGGGTCTACATTGAGCAGTTCTTC.

The chain employs TRBV7-8 and TRBJ2-3; maybe TRBD2 (6 bases). V was shortened by 6 bases and J by 0 bases, with 19 bases between the two germline ends. The CDR3 consists of 17 residues. CDR1 and CDR2 from the germline V gene are SGHVS and FQNEAQ. CDR3 sequence reads: CASRGGRRDRSTDTQYF. The DNA for the CDR3 is TGTGCCAGCAGGGGAGGTAGGCGGGACCGAAGCACAGATACGCAGTATTTT.

This chain joins TRBV24-1 and TRBJ2-3, with TRBD2 matching over 11 bases. Germline-derived CDR1 and CDR2 are KGHDR and SFDVKD. Trimming removed 9 bases from V and 3 bases from J; junction bases left unmatched: 4. The length of the CDR3 is 14 residues. CDR3 in DNA: TGTGCCACCGGTAGCGGGGGGGCAACAGATACGCAGTATTTT. It encodes CATGSGGATDTQYF.

This clonotype was counted only a few times. This rearrangement joins TRBV7-2 to TRBJ2-5; 7 nucleotides match TRBD2. This CDR3 spans 13 amino acids. Germline assignment: CDR1 SGHTA and CDR2 FQGNSA. After removal of 3 bases from V and 3 bases from J, the junction contained 1 base not matched to a gene. The DNA of the CDR3 is TGTGCCAGCAGCTTCGGGACTAAAGAGACCCAGTACTTC. This gives the protein CASSFGTKETQYF.

This clonotype was counted ten times or more. V usage is TRBV4-3 and J usage is TRBJ2-1; the D is unclear. Germline loops: CDR1 LGHNA, CDR2 YSLEER. Trimming removed 2 bases from V and 5 bases from J, with 7 bases in between. The CDR3 spans 13 residues. The CDR3 DNA reads TGCGCCAGCAGCCAAAACGGAGACAATGAGCAGTTCTTC. It codes for CASSQNGDNEQFF.

This clonotype was observed at least ten times. In nucleotides, the CDR3 is TGCAGTGCTAGAGAGGGGAGGGGGGTCTCCTGGGATGAGCAGTTCTTC. This gives the protein CSAREGRGVSWDEQFF. The V gene is TRBV20-1, the J gene TRBJ2-1, with D possibly matching TRBD2 (7 bases). This CDR3 has 16 residues. V was cut by 0 bases and J by 8 bases, with 20 bases left in between. CDR1 and CDR2 from the germline V gene are DFQATT and SNEGSKA (reference sequence).

The sample holds a few counts of this clonotype. The J gene is TRBJ2-7, the V gene TRBV28; possible D gene TRBD1, 6 bases. The CDR3 totals 13 residues. The V gene lost 8 bases and the J gene lost 2 bases, with 13 bases spanning the gap. Germline assignment: CDR1 MDHEN and CDR2 SYDVKM. Here the CDR3 reads CASGAGTPYEQYF. The CDR3 DNA reads as TGTGCCAGCGGGGCCGGGACACCCTACGAGCAGTACTTC.

The chain is built from TRBV6-5 and TRBJ2-5; 8 nucleotides align to TRBD1. CDR3 length: 13 amino acids. V dropped 6 bases and J dropped 0; count of bases not matched to a gene: 0. Looked up from germline, CDR1 is MNHEY and CDR2 is SVGAGI. CDR3 coding DNA: TGTGCCAGCAGGGGACAGGACCAAGAGACCCAGTACTTC. Protein: CASRGQDQETQYF.

This clonotype was counted a few times. The chain uses TRBV9 and TRBJ2-2; possibly TRBD1 for D (6 bases). With 2 bases removed from V and 7 bases from J, the gap between germline ends came to 18 bases. The CDR3 covers 16 residues. CDR1 and CDR2 (germline): SGDLS, YYNGEE. Here the CDR3 DNA reads TGTGCCAGCAGCGTTGTAGGGGGAGTTGATGGCGGGGAGCTGTTTTTT. Encoded protein: CASSVVGGVDGGELFF.

Only a few counts were recorded for this clonotype. J is TRBJ2-1 and V is TRBV5-6; 12 bases align to TRBD2. Germline CDR1 is SGHDT and CDR2 is YYEEEE. J lost 12 bases, V lost 5 bases, and 9 bases had no gene match. This CDR3 is built from 14 residues. CDR3 sequence: CASSVASGGARQFF. CDR3 coding DNA: TGTGCCAGCAGTGTGGCTAGCGGGGGGGCCCGGCAGTTCTTC.

In this sample, this clonotype turned up many times. The V and J genes are TRBV29-1 and TRBJ2-7; TRBD1 agrees at 7 bases. CDR1 is SQVTM and CDR2 is ANQGSEA in the germline V gene. The CDR3 has 12 amino acids. Losses at the gene ends were 7 bases for V and 0 bases for J; bases not matched to a gene: 3. CDR3 nucleotides: TGCAGCGACCGGGACAGCTCCTACGAGCAGTACGTC. It yields the protein CSDRDSSYEQYV.

This clonotype was counted at least ten times. The gene calls are TRBV5-5 and TRBJ1-2, with unresolved D. V shed 7 bases and J shed 12 bases, with 19 bases lying between them. The CDR3 length is 12 residues. Germline CDR1 SGHKS, CDR2 YYEKEE (reference sequence). DNA of the CDR3: TGTGCCAGCGGGATATTCGGAGGTGTGGACACCTTC. Its protein product is CASGIFGGVDTF.

The sample holds a few counts of this clonotype. The chain couples TRBV4-1 to TRBJ2-5, with 9 nucleotides matching TRBD1. The ends lost 4 bases at V and 4 bases at J; junction bases unmatched: 7. Germline V gives CDR1 MGHRA, CDR2 YSYEKL. This CDR3 spans 15 amino acids. The CDR3 DNA follows: TGCGCCAGCAGCCCACACGGGACAGGGATAGAGACCCAGTACTTC. Translation gives CASSPHGTGIETQYF.

The V gene is TRBV7-3, the J gene TRBJ1-1; D perhaps matches TRBD1 (5 bases). Trimming removed 5 bases from V and 5 bases from J, with 12 bases in between. In germline, CDR1 is SGHTA, CDR2 FQGTGA. CDR3 length equals 13 residues. The CDR3 sequence: CASSLGVRTEAFF. In DNA, the CDR3 is TGTGCCAGCAGCCTGGGGGTACGGACTGAAGCTTTCTTT.

This clonotype was detected many times. The chain employs TRBV4-3 and TRBJ2-7, with D tentatively TRBD2 (6 bases). The CDR3 length is 14 residues. CDR1 and CDR2 from the germline V gene are LGHNA and YSLEER. V was trimmed by 4 bases and J by 5 bases, leaving 15 bases between them. The CDR3 sequence: CASSPRLGGDEQYF. The CDR3 nucleotides are TGCGCCAGCAGCCCCAGACTAGGAGGGGACGAGCAGTACTTC.